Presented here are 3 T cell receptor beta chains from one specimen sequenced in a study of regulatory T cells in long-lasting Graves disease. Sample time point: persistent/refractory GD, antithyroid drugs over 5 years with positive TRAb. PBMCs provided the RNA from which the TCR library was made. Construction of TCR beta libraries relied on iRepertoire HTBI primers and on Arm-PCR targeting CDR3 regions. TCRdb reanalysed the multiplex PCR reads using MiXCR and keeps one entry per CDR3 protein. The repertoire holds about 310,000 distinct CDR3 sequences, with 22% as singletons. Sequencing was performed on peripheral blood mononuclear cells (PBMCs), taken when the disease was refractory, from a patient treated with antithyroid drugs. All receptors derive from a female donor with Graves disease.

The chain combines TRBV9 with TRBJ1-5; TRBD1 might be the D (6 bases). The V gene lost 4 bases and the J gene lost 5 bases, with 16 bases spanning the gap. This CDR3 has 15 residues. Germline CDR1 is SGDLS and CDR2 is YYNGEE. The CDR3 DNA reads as TGTGCCAGCAGCCAAAGTTATGGGGGCGATCAGCCCCAGCATTTT. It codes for CASSQSYGGDQPQHF. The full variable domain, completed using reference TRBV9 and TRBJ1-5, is DSGVTQTPKHLITATGQRVTLRCSPRSGDLSVYWYQQSLDQGLQFLIQYYNGEERAKGNILERFSAQQFPDLHSELNLSSLELGDSALYFCASSQSYGGDQPQHFGDGTRLSIL.

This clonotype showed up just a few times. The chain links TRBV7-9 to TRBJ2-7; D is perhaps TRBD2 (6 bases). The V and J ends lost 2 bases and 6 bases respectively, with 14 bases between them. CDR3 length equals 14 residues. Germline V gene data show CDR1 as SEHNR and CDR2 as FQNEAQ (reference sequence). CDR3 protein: CASSLTPGGGEQYF. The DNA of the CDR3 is TGTGCCAGCAGCTTAACCCCTGGGGGAGGCGAGCAGTACTTC.

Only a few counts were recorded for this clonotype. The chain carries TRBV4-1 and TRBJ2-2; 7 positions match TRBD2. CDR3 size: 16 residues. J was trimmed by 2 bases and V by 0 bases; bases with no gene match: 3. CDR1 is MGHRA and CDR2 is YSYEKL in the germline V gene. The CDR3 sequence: CASSQDSGGNTGELFF. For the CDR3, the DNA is TGCGCCAGCAGCCAAGACTCGGGAGGTAACACCGGGGAGCTGTTTTTT.